This TCR beta chain was sequenced during a study of CXCR3-negative and CXCR3-positive naive CD8 T cells. General observations from the study: Compared with CXCR3-negative naive cells, CXCR3-positive naive cells showed more hydrophobic TRB CDR3s. Memory CD8+ cells showed much lower diversity, while both naive subsets displayed comparably high diversity. TRBV-TRBJ usage was similar across naive CXCR3 subsets but distinct in memory cells.

Looked up from germline, CDR1 is MNHEY and CDR2 is SVGEGT. The CDR3 spans 15 residues. Libraries were UMI-labeled 5' RACE TRB cDNA. TCRdb re-called the 5' RACE reads; one entry per CDR3 protein, DNA not given. The sample includes roughly 130,000 distinct CDR3 sequences. As regards this clonotype: The antigen is unknown.

Material for sequencing was naive CXCR3+ CD8+ T cells from blood. The sample's subset: CD45RO-CCR7+CD27+CD95- naive CD8+ T cells expressing CXCR3 (TNR3+). V is TRBV6-2 or TRBV6-3 and J is TRBJ2-7; TCRdb names TRBD1, which stays unverified in the absence of DNA. The source of this sequence is a human donor in good health. Some clones in this sample may be carry-over from other donors' samples. The CDR3 sequence: CASSPSGTGAYEQYF.